This TCR beta chain was recorded in a study of STAT5B mutations in CD4+ large granular lymphocyte leukemia. Healthy controls were blood donor buffy coats. Findings and caveats of the study: Top patient clones used TRBV06 genes more often: 8/27 versus 2/35 in controls.

The CDR3 is made up of 13 amino acids. The V gene's germline CDR1 is SGHAT and CDR2 FQNNGV. Trimming at V came to 1 base and at J to 4 bases, leaving 0 bases not matched to a gene. Assay used: immunoSEQ multiplex PCR; TCRdb lists only in-frame clones, some missing. This table has about 35,000 clones, around three quarters appearing once. Of note for this clone: Its antigen is currently unknown.

Sequenced: CD4+ T cells from blood buffy coats. The gene calls are TRBV11-2 and TRBJ2-5; 7 bases map to TRBD2. The clonotype originates from a human donor in good health. CDR3 nucleotide sequence: TGTGCCAGCAGCTTAGCGGGAGGAGAGACCCAGTACTTC. It encodes CASSLAGGETQYF.